The rows below give T cell receptor beta chains drawn from one sample of a study of blood T cell repertoires in COVID-19. Data came from immunoSEQ multiplex PCR; TCRdb stores just in-frame clones and leaves some out. The data hold 62,000 or so clones, with about 88% observed a single time. Sequenced: peripheral blood. The receptors stem from a human donor in a cohort sampled during active COVID-19. The CDR3 runs from the conserved cysteine through the conserved F or W. The order of the fields is J gene, V gene, clone size, D gene, CDR3 protein, CDR3 DNA. The D gene is left open where the match is weak. For some rows the clone size is stated as once, few or many, or as a class when expanded; others skip it.

TRBJ1-2	TRBV28	.	.	CASSSPGGGGYTF	TGTGCCAGCAGTTCCCCGGGCGGCGGGGGCTACACCTTC
TRBJ1-1	TRBV6-5	once	.	CASSPFMNTEAFF	TGTGCCAGCAGCCCCTTTATGAACACTGAAGCTTTCTTT
TRBJ2-7	TRBV10-3	once	TRBD1	CAIRPADRLTYEQYF	TGTGCCATCAGGCCCGCGGACAGGCTGACCTACGAGCAGTACTTC
TRBJ2-1	TRBV30	.	.	CAWSRTGDEQFF	TGTGCCTGGAGTCGAACCGGGGATGAGCAGTTCTTC
TRBJ1-6	TRBV18	.	.	CASSPDRGSSPLHF	TGTGCCAGCTCACCTGACCGGGGGTCTTCACCCCTCCACTTT
TRBJ2-1	TRBV6-2/TRBV6-3	once	TRBD2	CASSYSMRGGSYNEQFF	TGTGCCAGCAGTTACTCTATGCGGGGGGGCTCCTACAATGAGCAGTTCTTC
TRBJ2-1	TRBV7-3	.	TRBD2	CASSSRAGGSSYNEQFF	TGTGCCAGCAGCTCGAGAGCGGGGGGCTCCTCCTACAATGAGCAGTTCTTC
TRBJ2-3	TRBV5-1	.	.	CASSRDTGVFTDTQYF	TGCGCCAGCAGTCGGGACACCGGGGTCTTCACAGATACGCAGTATTTT
TRBJ2-4	TRBV28	.	.	CASSLGDSAINIQYF	TGTGCCAGCAGTTTGGGAGACTCTGCCATAAACATTCAGTACTTC
TRBJ2-1	TRBV7-9	.	.	CASSFHLASSYNEQFF	TGTGCCAGCAGCTTTCATTTAGCGAGCTCCTACAATGAGCAGTTCTTC
TRBJ2-3	TRBV3-1/TRBV3-2	.	.	CASSQRGAGHTDTQYF	TGTGCCAGCAGCCAACGGGGGGCAGGGCACACAGATACGCAGTATTTT
TRBJ2-7	TRBV27	.	.	CASSLSGPYEQYF	TGTGCCAGCAGTTTATCGGGCCCCTACGAGCAGTACTTC
TRBJ1-3	TRBV7-2	.	.	CASSSFSGNTIYF	TGTGCCAGCAGCAGCTTCTCTGGAAACACCATATATTTT
TRBJ2-3	TRBV4-1	once	.	CASSKGRAGDTQYF	TGCGCCAGCAGCAAAGGGCGGGCCGGAGATACGCAGTATTTT
TRBJ2-7	TRBV10-2	.	.	CASSEWARRAYEQYF	TGCGCCAGCAGTGAGTGGGCTCGGCGGGCCTACGAGCAGTACTTC
TRBJ2-2	TRBV5-1	.	.	CASSYESKSLLFF	TGCGCCAGCAGCTACGAGAGTAAAAGTTTGCTGTTTTTT
TRBJ2-1	TRBV10-3	.	TRBD1	CAISESAMDREYNEQFF	TGTGCCATCAGTGAGTCGGCGATGGACAGGGAGTACAATGAGCAGTTCTTC
TRBJ2-7	TRBV7-9	.	TRBD2	CASSPGLAGAPHEQYF	TGTGCCAGCAGCCCCGGGTTAGCGGGGGCCCCCCACGAGCAGTACTTC
TRBJ2-7	TRBV5-8	.	.	CASSFRDSREYF	TGTGCCAGCAGCTTTCGAGACAGCAGAGAGTACTTC
TRBJ2-3	TRBV14	.	TRBD2	CASSQLAGPRGTDTQYF	TGTGCCAGCAGCCAGCTAGCGGGACCCCGAGGAACAGATACGCAGTATTTT
TRBJ2-7	TRBV7-2	.	.	CASSLQQGYEQYF	TGTGCCAGCAGCTTACAACAGGGCTACGAGCAGTACTTC
TRBJ1-1	TRBV7-8	.	TRBD1	CASRGQGAMNTEAFF	TGTGCCAGCAGAGGACAGGGGGCTATGAACACTGAAGCTTTCTTT
TRBJ2-1	TRBV3-1/TRBV3-2	.	TRBD1	CASSQGGRGRVYEQFF	TGTGCCAGCAGCCAAGGAGGCAGGGGGCGCGTCTATGAGCAGTTCTTC
TRBJ2-7	TRBV9	once	.	CASSVGGGLGEQYF	TGTGCCAGCAGCGTAGGGGGGGGCCTGGGCGAGCAGTACTTC
TRBJ2-1	TRBV5-1	.	.	CASSFRDYNEQFF	TGCGCCAGCAGCTTCCGGGACTACAATGAGCAGTTCTTC
TRBJ1-2	TRBV6-1	.	.	CASSESGDYGYTF	TGTGCCAGCAGTGAATCAGGGGACTATGGCTACACCTTC
TRBJ1-2	TRBV6-1	.	.	CASSEAGRNYGYTF	TGTGCCAGCAGTGAAGCGGGCAGAAACTATGGCTACACCTTC
TRBJ1-1	TRBV6-2/TRBV6-3	medium-sized	TRBD1	CASSWDRLEAEAFF	TGTGCCAGCAGCTGGGACAGGCTGGAGGCTGAAGCTTTCTTT